This T cell receptor beta chain was captured in a study of T cells after yellow fever vaccination (dated by TCRdb to between 2019 and 2020). For the wider study: Libraries from fractions with low cell numbers were prepared with the SMART-Seq v4 Ultra Low Input RNA kit. Bulk PBMC replicates and cell subsets were isolated from blood drawn at multiple timepoints before and after both primary and secondary immunization. To follow T-cell clones before and after both primary and booster YFV17D yellow fever vaccination, bulk TCR alpha and beta repertoires underwent longitudinal sequencing. Two healthy male donors made up the cohort, one aged 18 to 29 years and the other aged 30 to 39 years. The investigation overall reported the following: Because abundant contaminating clonotypes from the bulk population could be contained in FACS-sorted repertoires, computational filtering was required. The study included only a couple of donors, which limits how far the findings can be generalized. After the booster, most clones that had expanded after primary vaccination were detected again (nearly 98% of CD4 and around nine tenths of CD8), suggesting broad maintenance of memory. The secondary T-cell response was found to be weaker but faster than the primary response, with a peak reached on day 5 rather than on day 15. A small fraction of clonotypes showed up in both the CD4 and CD8 compartments, probably as a result of convergent recombination.

TCRdb names Illumina NovaSeq 6000 as the instrument used. TCR cDNA was synthesized by 5'RACE template switching, which introduced a universal primer site and unique molecular identifiers. Priming for cDNA synthesis came from both the TCR alpha and TCR beta constant segments. Libraries were amplified in two PCR steps, with sample barcodes and sequencing adapters added in the second step. Sequencing of libraries was done on Illumina HiSeq 2500 (2x100 bp) or NovaSeq (2x150 bp). The authors processed their data as follows. MIGEC was used to demultiplex reads and collapse the reads into UMI consensus sequences, and MiXCR was used for V(D)J alignment. Vaccine-responding clonotypes were defined with edgeR using replicate PBMC samples, requiring FDR below 0.01 and a log2 fold change above 5 up to day 15. Each bulk clonotype was labeled CD4 or CD8 based on which sequenced repertoire, CD4 or CD8, contained the clonotype at higher abundance. The public reads were reprocessed in TCRdb via fastp at Q25 and MiXCR, keeping in-frame beta chains. CDR3 protein sequences are deduplicated, and each keeps its most common genes and DNA. The V and J calls here are based on TCRdb, not the publication. Counted in this sample were 300,000 to 350,000 distinct CDR3 sequences; about 4.5% of them appeared once. The top ten constitute roughly a fifth of the sample.

The meaning of the sample's treatment or condition label: live attenuated yellow fever vaccine strain. At each blood-draw timepoint, two biological replicates of bulk PBMCs were obtained. PBMCs were isolated from peripheral blood using a standard Ficoll-Paque protocol. RNA was extracted with TriZol from bulk PBMCs, CD4 and CD8 fractions, and dextramer-positive and dextramer-negative fractions. This clonotype was picked up many times. The antigen it binds to is not known. Per-base qualities were not stored, and no clone one base away is much larger. The source was PBMCs, collected 15 days after the yellow fever booster vaccination. The clonotype was recovered from a man aged 18 to 30 who received the YFV17D yellow fever vaccine.

Read as DNA, the sequence is TGTGCCATCAGTGAGACACAGGGGACCTACAATGAGCAGTTCTTC. Translated, it reads CAISETQGTYNEQFF. The sequence links TRBV10-3 to TRBJ2-1, with 7 middle bases fitting TRBD1. V is trimmed back by 2 bases and J by 2 bases, and the junction contains 3 bases that no gene match accounts for. Measured from the cysteine to the phenylalanine, the CDR3 is 15 residues long. Only CDR3 DNA remains: 45 bases, in frame from the first base. CDR1 and CDR2 are read off the germline V gene as ENHRY and SYGVKD.